This T cell receptor (beta chain) was observed in a study of CD8 T cells in ankylosing spondylitis. The study's findings and limits: Among TCR beta sequences, a motif of roughly 8 highly homologous variants appeared characteristic of ankylosing spondylitis blood.

MiXCR, applied by TCRdb to the 5' RACE reads, yields one record per CDR3 protein. In the table there are under 950,000 distinct CDR3 sequences, around 19% of which are singletons. A note on this clonotype: Its antigen is unidentified.

V lost 3 bases to trimming and J lost 0 bases, with 15 bases between them. The CDR3 is 16 residues long. In germline, CDR1 is KGHSH, CDR2 LQKENI. Sequences were obtained from blood, either unsorted or a sorted T cell fraction (not recorded which). The origin of this receptor is a male donor with ankylosing spondylitis. The chain has TRBV18 and TRBJ2-7; D may match TRBD1 or TRBD2 (5 bases each). The CDR3 DNA reads as TGTGCCAGCTCACCCGGGACGCCTCTGAGCTCCTACGAGCAGTACTTC. Encoded protein: CASSPGTPLSSYEQYF.